Below, 14 T cell receptor beta chains from the same sample are listed, as sequenced in a study of T cell clonality in common variable immunodeficiency. Study-wide results and caveats: Reportedly, TCR beta sequences from common variable immunodeficiency showed fewer deletions and N-nucleotide insertions.

Their antigens are not known. TCRdb keeps only in-frame clones here, not all; method: immunoSEQ multiplex PCR. The specimen has about 17,000 clones, none found just once. Input material: peripheral blood mononuclear cells. The receptors stem from a human donor with common variable immunodeficiency.

In this sample, this clone turned up many times. The CDR3 goes on 3 residues after the read ends, and that part is filled in from the germline J gene. This chain uses TRBV24-1 with TRBJ2-1; D possibly uses TRBD1 or TRBD2 (5 bases each). In germline, CDR1 is KGHDR, CDR2 SFDVKD. The CDR3 sequence is 19 residues long. The germline V and J ends were trimmed by 0 bases and 2 bases, with 19 bases remaining between them. CDR3 DNA, as far as it was read: TGTGCCACCAGTGATTTGTTTGTTCTTGAGGGGAAGGCCTACAATGAG. Translated, it gives CATSDLFVLEGKAYNE. The whole CDR3 protein is CATSDLFVLEGKAYNEQFF.

Note on this clone: The CDR3 end is not reached by the read, which stops 3 residues before it; the germline J gene fills it in. The V call is TRBV19, the J call TRBJ1-2; 8 bases agree with TRBD1. Germline V gene data show CDR1 as LNHDA and CDR2 as SQIVND (reference sequence). This CDR3 has 16 residues. The covered CDR3 bases are TGTGCCAGTAGCAAACAGGGGGACACACGATTCCGGGGC. Its protein product is CASSKQGDTRFRG. The whole CDR3 sequence is CASSKQGDTRFRGYTF.

This clone was seen repeatedly, ten times or more. The sequence runs out 3 residues before the end of the CDR3; the remainder is reconstructed from the germline J gene. V gene TRBV18 combines with J gene TRBJ1-6; TRBD1 matches at 8 bases. The germline CDR1 and CDR2 sequences are KGHSH and LQKENI. This CDR3 comprises 14 residues. V gave up 6 bases and J gave up 7 bases; unmatched junction bases: 5. The sequenced CDR3 bases are TGTGCCAGCTCCCCGGCAGGGGGCAATTCACCC. Its protein product is CASSPAGGNSP. Given in full, the CDR3 is CASSPAGGNSPLHF.

The CDR3 region is CASSSSGLNYGYTF. Incomplete CDR3 DNA: TGTGCCAGCAGCTCATCGGGTCTTAACTATGGC. The chain uses TRBV7-2 and TRBJ1-2; unclear D gene. Coverage ceases 3 residues before the CDR3 finishes, and the germline J gene fills in the end. This CDR3 is 14 amino acids long. V was cut by 4 bases and J by 1 base, with 10 bases left in between. Germline V lookup: CDR1 SGHTA, CDR2 FQGNSA.

Many counts were recorded for this clone. The read stops 3 residues short of the end of the CDR3; the missing end is completed from the germline J gene. The rearrangement joins TRBV5-6 to TRBJ1-5; D ambiguous. Trimming stripped 3 bases from V and 0 bases from J, with 10 bases between. Germline CDR1 is SGHDT and CDR2 is YYEEEE. The CDR3 spans 15 residues. The CDR3 reads CASSSRSYSNQPQHF. Partial CDR3 DNA: TGTGCCAGCAGCTCTCGCTCCTATAGCAATCAGCCC. Based on the CDR3 plus reference TRBV5-6 and TRBJ1-5, the full variable domain is DAGVTQSPTHLIKTRGQQVTLRCSPKSGHDTVSWYQQALGQGPQFIFQYYEEEERQRGNFPDRFSGHQFPNYSSELNVNALLLGDSALYLCASSSRSYSNQPQHFGDGTRLSIL.

This clone came up many times. The sequenced fragment ends 3 residues before the CDR3 boundary, so the rest is inferred from the germline J gene. The genes are TRBV6-1 and TRBJ1-1; 7 nucleotides match TRBD1. This CDR3 spans 13 amino acids. V shed 6 bases and J 3 bases; nucleotides not matched to a gene: 4. Germline-derived CDR1 and CDR2 are MNHNS and SASEGT. The covered CDR3 bases are TGTGCCAGCAGCGAACAGGGGTACACTGAA. Its protein is CASSEQGYTE. The full CDR3 reads CASSEQGYTEAFF.

Of note for this clone: Read data end 3 residues before the CDR3 end; the end is taken from the germline J gene. V is TRBV2 and J is TRBJ2-5, with 10 nucleotides matching TRBD1. J lost 4 bases, V lost 6 bases, and 2 bases had no gene match. The CDR3 is 13 residues long. Per germline, CDR1 SNHLY and CDR2 FYNNEI. CDR3 in amino acids: CASRGDRGETQYF. The CDR3 bases that were read are TGTGCCAGCAGGGGGGACAGGGGAGAGACC.

This clone was picked up many times. The CDR3 end falls 3 residues outside the read, so it is completed with the germline J gene. This rearrangement joins TRBV18 to TRBJ2-1, with D perhaps TRBD1 (6 bases). The ends were cut back, 1 base at V and 1 base at J, with 17 bases in the middle. Germline-derived CDR1 and CDR2 are KGHSH and LQKENI. This CDR3 has 18 residues. The covered CDR3 bases are TGTGCCAGCTCACCACGGTACTTAGGGGGAGAATCCTACAATGAG. Amino acid sequence: CASSPRYLGGESYNE. The full CDR3 protein reads CASSPRYLGGESYNEQFF.

For this clone: The CDR3 is cut off 3 residues early in the read; its end comes from the germline J gene. The chain employs TRBV5-1 and TRBJ2-5, with TRBD1 matching 10 bases. Germline V CDR1 and CDR2: SGHRS, YFSETQ. This CDR3 is 14 amino acids long. Trimming took 4 bases from V and 5 from J; bases not matched to a gene: 5. CDR3 sequence reads: CASSAGTGEETQYF. The CDR3 bases that were read are TGCGCCAGCAGCGCTGGGACAGGGGAGGAGACC.

A remark on this clone: The read halts 3 residues ahead of the CDR3 end, with the missing end drawn from the germline J gene. V is TRBV20-1 and J is TRBJ2-3; TRBD2 aligns across 10 bases. The CDR3 contains 17 residues. Germline-derived CDR1 and CDR2 are DFQATT and SNEGSKA (reference sequence). J was trimmed by 2 bases and V by 0 bases; bases with no gene match: 8. CDR3 sequence: CSARDRGSGGHTDTQYF. The covered CDR3 bases are TGCAGTGCTAGAGACAGGGGTAGCGGGGGGCACACAGATACG.

Notes on this clone: The read is 3 residues too short to cover the CDR3 end, so that end is filled in from the germline J gene. V and J are TRBV7-2 and TRBJ1-2; possible D gene TRBD1, 6 bases. Trimming pared 6 bases from V and 7 bases from J, leaving 18 bases between. Per the germline V gene, CDR1 is SGHTA and CDR2 is FQGNSA. The CDR3 runs 14 residues. The CDR3 here is CASRDPGGSRGYTF. Incomplete CDR3 DNA: TGTGCCAGCAGGGATCCGGGGGGCTCGCGTGGC.

This clone was seen at least ten times. The read ends 3 residues early relative to the CDR3; the germline J gene fills the gap. The chain combines TRBV7-9 with TRBJ2-5, with 10 bases that match TRBD1. V lost 2 bases, J lost 7 bases, and 4 bases stayed unmatched. Germline lookup yields CDR1 SEHNR and CDR2 FQNEAQ (reference sequence). The CDR3 loop spans 14 amino acids. CDR3 DNA, as far as it was read: TGTGCCAGCAGCTTACGGAGACAGGGGGCGACC. Translating it yields CASSLRRQGAT. The CDR3 in its entirety is CASSLRRQGATQYF.

The sample holds a few counts of this clone. The CDR3 goes on 3 residues after the read ends, and that part is filled in from the germline J gene. V and J are TRBV6-4 and TRBJ2-3; TRBD1 agrees at 7 bases. Germline loops: CDR1 MRHNA, CDR2 SNTAGT. V shed 5 bases and J 6 bases; nucleotides not matched to a gene: 5. The CDR3 sequence is 13 residues long. CDR3 residues: CASSRQGADTQYF. The DNA read from the CDR3 is TGTGCCAGCAGTCGACAGGGAGCGGATACG.

There are a few counts of this clone. The read comes to an end 3 residues before the CDR3 does, leaving the germline J gene to fill in the end. V gene TRBV7-3 combines with J gene TRBJ2-1; D is ambiguous. Deletions cut 5 bases from V and 6 bases from J, with 11 bases between. Germline CDR1 SGHTA, CDR2 FQGTGA. The CDR3 loop spans 13 amino acids. The CDR3 protein is CASSATGGNEQFF. The DNA read from the CDR3 is TGTGCCAGCAGCGCAACCGGCGGCAATGAG.